The next 12 T cell receptor beta chains were all read from a single sample in a study of blood T cells in healthy people across ages. With a J-beta primer mix and a sample-barcoded 5' primer, a second PCR ran 7 to 11 cycles. MiXCR, run by TCRdb on the 5' RACE reads, gives a single entry per CDR3 protein. Among roughly 1.9 million distinct CDR3 sequences listed, about two fifths were seen once. Specimen: blood. These receptors originate from a human donor in good health.

Only a few counts were recorded for this clonotype. The V gene is TRBV6-2 or TRBV6-3, the J gene TRBJ2-5, with D unresolved. Trimming pared 8 bases from V and 0 bases from J, leaving 7 bases between. CDR1 and CDR2 (germline): MNHEY, SVGEGT. The CDR3 loop spans 12 amino acids. The CDR3 DNA sequence: TGTGCCAGCGCGGATTACCAAGAGACCCAGTACTTC. Translation: CASADYQETQYF.

Ten or more counts support this clonotype. The chain joins TRBV5-1 to TRBJ2-3; 7 bases match TRBD2. Germline V gives CDR1 SGHRS, CDR2 YFSETQ. There are 15 residues in the CDR3. Unmatched junction bases numbered 3, after V lost 0 bases and J lost 2 bases. The CDR3 spells CASSLGSGDTDTQYF. The CDR3 nucleotides are TGCGCCAGCAGCTTGGGCAGCGGGGACACAGATACGCAGTATTTT.

The rearrangement joins TRBV4-2 to TRBJ1-2; no firm D call. CDR1 LGHNA and CDR2 YNFKEQ come from the germline V gene. The CDR3 length is 14 residues. With 4 bases removed from V and 7 bases from J, the gap between germline ends came to 16 bases. The chain's CDR3 is CASSPFQLVGGYTF. As DNA, the CDR3 is TGTGCCAGCAGCCCATTTCAATTGGTGGGTGGCTACACCTTC.

J is TRBJ2-6 and V is TRBV2, with D hard to call. The germline V gene has CDR1 SNHLY and CDR2 FYNNEI. CDR3 length: 18 residues. The V and J ends lost 7 bases and 0 bases respectively, with 19 bases between them. The CDR3 nucleotides are TGTGCCAGCAAAATAACCGGGCCCCGGCACTCTGGGGCCAACGTCCTGACTTTC. Translating it yields CASKITGPRHSGANVLTF.

The chain employs TRBV4-1 and TRBJ2-7; a weak D match, TRBD1 (5 bases). Trimming shortened V by 2 bases and J by 0 bases, and 8 bases separated the two germline ends. CDR3 size: 14 residues. Germline CDR1 is MGHRA and CDR2 is YSYEKL. The CDR3 sequence: CASSQSDNSYEQYF. The CDR3 nucleotides are TGCGCCAGCAGCCAATCGGACAACTCCTACGAGCAGTACTTC.

This chain connects TRBV7-2 to TRBJ2-7; TRBD1 aligns across 10 bases. Germline assignment: CDR1 SGHTA and CDR2 FQGNSA. The CDR3 is 19 amino acids. V lost 4 bases, J lost 2 bases, and 17 bases stayed unmatched. This CDR3 reads CTSSSEHHDRGLPTYEQYF. DNA of the CDR3: TGTACCAGCAGCTCGGAACATCACGACAGGGGGCTCCCGACCTACGAGCAGTACTTC.

CDR3 in amino acids: CASSQVHGSGYGYTF. DNA for the CDR3: TGTGCCAGCAGCCAAGTACACGGGTCGGGCTATGGCTACACCTTC. The chain links TRBV4-2 to TRBJ1-2; unclear D gene. Trimming removed 1 base from V and 4 bases from J, with 13 bases in between. The germline CDR1 and CDR2 sequences are LGHNA and YNFKEQ. The CDR3 is made up of 15 amino acids.

This clonotype was counted only a few times. CDR3 loop: CATSGTENYGYTF. Written as DNA, the CDR3 is TGTGCCACCAGTGGGACAGAGAACTATGGCTACACCTTC. J is TRBJ1-2 and V is TRBV24-1; D might be TRBD1 (6 bases). The V end was cut by 5 bases, the J end by 2 bases, with 8 bases between. This CDR3 has 13 amino acids. Germline CDR1 reads KGHDR; CDR2 reads SFDVKD.

The chain recombines TRBV6-2 or TRBV6-3 with TRBJ2-1; D not resolved. The germline CDR1 and CDR2 sequences are MNHEY and SVGEGT. Deletions cut 0 bases from V and 1 base from J, with 7 bases between. This CDR3 spans 15 amino acids. CDR3 nucleotide sequence: TGTGCCAGCAGTTACTCCACGAGGTCCTACAATGAGCAGTTCTTC. Protein product: CASSYSTRSYNEQFF.

The chain is built from TRBV4-1 and TRBJ2-3; 12 bases map to TRBD2. Germline V lookup: CDR1 MGHRA, CDR2 YSYEKL. J gave up 5 bases and V 4 bases, and 7 bases lay outside the gene matches. The CDR3 consists of 16 residues. CDR3 coding DNA: TGCGCCAGCAGCCCGACCAGACTAGCGGGGGAAGATACGCAGTATTTT. Translated, it gives CASSPTRLAGEDTQYF.

This clonotype showed up just a few times. The chain has TRBV7-6 and TRBJ2-1; D remains unclear. Per germline, CDR1 SGHVS and CDR2 FNYEAQ. The CDR3 is 12 residues long. With 6 bases removed from V and 8 bases from J, the gap between germline ends came to 11 bases. The CDR3 here is CASRARGDEQFF. In nucleotides, the CDR3 is TGTGCCAGCAGAGCTAGAGGCGATGAGCAGTTCTTC.

This clonotype was found a few times. The V and J genes are TRBV6-1 and TRBJ2-1; 12 positions agree with TRBD2. Trimming took 6 bases from V and 1 from J; bases not matched to a gene: 13. The CDR3 extends over 19 amino acids. Germline-derived CDR1 and CDR2 are MNHNS and SASEGT. CDR3 bases: TGTGCCAGCAGCAGGACCACAGAACTAGCGGGGGGATCCTACAATGAGCAGTTCTTC. This encodes CASSRTTELAGGSYNEQFF.